This is a list of T cell receptor beta chains from one sample in a study of shared clonotypes between healthy human individuals. Sequenced by immunoSEQ multiplex PCR; TCRdb stores in-frame clones only, minus some. The sample contains some 450,000 clones, roughly three quarters of which appear only once. Sequenced: PBMCs. Receptors originate from a woman aged 40 to 50 in good health. Some clones in this sample may be carry-over from other donors' samples. Both conserved end residues are part of each CDR3. The D gene is left open where the match is weak. Where a row states a size, it is once, few, many or the class of an expanded clone; other rows omit it.

d_gene	j_gene	len	v_gene	abundance	CDR3nt	CDR3aa
-	TRBJ2-2	14	TRBV11-3	-	TGTGCCAGCAGCTTAACAGGGTATGGCGGGGAGCTGTTTTTT	CASSLTGYGGELFF
-	TRBJ2-3	13	TRBV7-7	-	TGTGCCAGCAGCCCGTTTAGCACAGATACGCAGTATTTT	CASSPFSTDTQYF
TRBD2	TRBJ2-5	16	TRBV18	-	TGTGCCAGCTCACTAAGGCTAGCGGGAGATGGGGAGACCCAGTACTTC	CASSLRLAGDGETQYF
-	TRBJ2-5	13	TRBV5-1	-	TGCGCCAGCAGCTTTGCGAATCAAGAGACCCAGTACTTC	CASSFANQETQYF
-	TRBJ1-4	14	TRBV19	-	TGTGCCAGTAGTTCTGGGACACGGAATGAAAAACTGTTTTTT	CASSSGTRNEKLFF
TRBD2	TRBJ2-1	18	TRBV27	-	TGTGCCAGCAGTTTAAGGGATTGGGGACTAGCGGGAGGTATTGAGCAGTTCTTC	CASSLRDWGLAGGIEQFF
-	TRBJ2-7	14	TRBV2	-	TGTGCCAGCATTTTGACAGGTCAGTCTGACGAGCAGTACTTC	CASILTGQSDEQYF
TRBD2	TRBJ2-7	18	TRBV5-1	-	TGCGCCAGCAGCAACGACCTCTATAGCGGGAGGGTTCCCTACGAGCAGTACTTC	CASSNDLYSGRVPYEQYF
TRBD1	TRBJ2-7	14	TRBV6-6	-	TGTGCCAGCAAGCATCGACAGGGTTGGTACGAGCAGTACTTC	CASKHRQGWYEQYF
TRBD2	TRBJ2-5	15	TRBV5-1	-	TGCGCCAGCAGCTTGGGGGCTAGCGGTAAAGAGACCCAGTACTTC	CASSLGASGKETQYF
-	TRBJ2-1	15	TRBV28	-	TGTGCCAGCAGCCGGGCCGGTCTTCAGGGCAATGAGCAGTTCTTC	CASSRAGLQGNEQFF
-	TRBJ1-2	14	TRBV5-5	-	TGTGCCAGCAGACTTCTGGGGGTCGGCTATGGCTACACCTTC	CASRLLGVGYGYTF
TRBD2	TRBJ2-7	17	TRBV28	-	TGTGCCAGTCCCCCAGGACTAGCGGCTCCGAAAAACTACGAGCAGTACTTC	CASPPGLAAPKNYEQYF
TRBD2	TRBJ2-7	15	TRBV19	-	TGTGCCAGTAGTAACGGGGGGCTAGCGGGAGTCGAGCAGTACTTC	CASSNGGLAGVEQYF
TRBD1	TRBJ2-3	16	TRBV18	-	TGTGCCAGCTCACCTTTTACCGGACAGGGCACAGATACGCAGTATTTT	CASSPFTGQGTDTQYF
TRBD2	TRBJ2-3	16	TRBV19	many	TGTGCCAGTAGTTCGCTAGCGGGAGGGGGCACAGATACGCAGTATTTT	CASSSLAGGGTDTQYF
TRBD1	TRBJ2-7	16	TRBV28	-	TGTGCCAGCAGTCCAAATGTGGGGACAGGGGTCTACGAGCAGTACTTC	CASSPNVGTGVYEQYF
TRBD1	TRBJ1-2	14	TRBV4-1	many	TGCGCCAGCAGCCAAAACAGGGGAGCGGATGGCTACACCTTC	CASSQNRGADGYTF
TRBD2	TRBJ2-5	13	TRBV25-1	-	TGTGCCGGCTCCCCAGCGGGAGCGGAGACCCAGTACTTC	CAGSPAGAETQYF
-	TRBJ1-4	15	TRBV9	-	TGTGCCAGCAGCGTGGGTCAGGGGAGGGGTGAAAAACTGTTTTTT	CASSVGQGRGEKLFF
-	TRBJ2-1	15	TRBV29-1	few	TGCAGCGCGGACGCCTCGGACCGACCACATCCCGAGCAGTTCTTC	CSADASDRPHPEQFF
-	TRBJ1-6	13	TRBV30	-	TGTGCCTGGAGAGACGGTTATAATTCACCCCTCCACTTT	CAWRDGYNSPLHF
TRBD2	TRBJ2-7	16	TRBV18	few	TGTGCCAGCTCACCTCCCGGGACTAGCAGCTCCTACGAGCAGTACTTC	CASSPPGTSSSYEQYF
-	TRBJ1-3	14	TRBV7-6	-	TGTGCCAGCAGCTTAGGAGGACGAGGAAACACCATATATTTT	CASSLGGRGNTIYF
-	TRBJ1-1	13	TRBV28	few	TGTGCCAGCAGTTTACCGGGGACGGTTGAAGCTTTCTTT	CASSLPGTVEAFF
-	TRBJ2-3	13	TRBV7-3	-	TGTGCCAGCAGCTCCCCAACCACAGATACGCAGTATTTT	CASSSPTTDTQYF
TRBD2	TRBJ2-7	15	TRBV5-1	once	TGCGCCAGCAGCCGGACTAGCGGGGCCGCCTACGAGCAGTACTTC	CASSRTSGAAYEQYF
-	TRBJ1-1	15	TRBV28	-	TGTGCCAGCAGCCGGCGGTGGGGTCTAGAAACTGAAGCTTTCTTT	CASSRRWGLETEAFF
TRBD1	TRBJ2-6	19	TRBV5-1	-	TGCGCCAGCAGCTTGGCCAGGACAGGGTGGGGATCTGGGGCCAACGTCCTGACTTTC	CASSLARTGWGSGANVLTF
TRBD2	TRBJ2-5	13	TRBV5-4	-	TGTGCCAGCACCGATGGGCTAGCGGCGGAGCAGTACTTC	CASTDGLAAEQYF
-	TRBJ1-5	14	TRBV19	-	TGTGCCAGTAGAACAGGGTTTGGCAATCAGCCCCAGCATTTT	CASRTGFGNQPQHF
-	TRBJ2-7	13	TRBV5-1	-	TGCGCCAGCAGCTTGTCAACAGGGTACGAGCAGTACTTC	CASSLSTGYEQYF
-	TRBJ2-7	14	TRBV7-9	-	TGTGCCAGCAGCCCCGAAACGGGACACTACGAGCAGTACTTC	CASSPETGHYEQYF
TRBD1	TRBJ2-4	17	TRBV28	-	TGTGCCAGCAGTTTATTTGTCTGGACAGGAGCCAAAAACATTCAGTACTTC	CASSLFVWTGAKNIQYF
-	TRBJ2-3	16	TRBV5-1	-	TGCGCCAGCAGCCCCCGGGACCCCGACCTTGCAGATACGCAGTATTTT	CASSPRDPDLADTQYF
TRBD2	TRBJ2-2	16	TRBV7-3	-	TGTGCCAGCAGCCGTAGGACTAGCGCGAACACCGGGGAGCTGTTTTTT	CASSRRTSANTGELFF
-	TRBJ1-2	16	TRBV21-1	-	TGTGCCAGCAGCAAAGAATTTAGGACAGGGGCCTATGGCTACACCTTC	CASSKEFRTGAYGYTF
TRBD1	TRBJ2-1	18	TRBV7-8	once	TGTGCCAGCAGCTTACCCCTATATGGGACAGGGTACAATGTAGAGCAGTTCTTC	CASSLPLYGTGYNVEQFF
-	TRBJ2-3	15	TRBV29-1	-	TGCAGCGTTGAACCGGGGGCAGGGGAGGCCGATACGCAGTATTTT	CSVEPGAGEADTQYF
TRBD1	TRBJ1-5	14	TRBV5-1	-	TGCGCCAGCAGCCCCGGACAGGGCAATCAGCCCCAGCATTTT	CASSPGQGNQPQHF
-	TRBJ2-7	20	TRBV6-4	once	TGTGCCAGATCTCCCTCCCTGTCGTGGAGGGAACCCGCCGCGACCTACGAGCAGTACTTC	CARSPSLSWREPAATYEQYF
-	TRBJ1-1	18	TRBV19	once	TGTGCCAGTAGTACCCGGTCCCAGGGGTGGTTGTTTGGCACTGAAGCTTTCTTT	CASSTRSQGWLFGTEAFF
-	TRBJ1-2	16	TRBV5-1	many	TGCGCCAGCAGCTTGGAGCGGGCCTCGGGATGGTATGGCTACACCTTC	CASSLERASGWYGYTF
-	TRBJ2-7	13	TRBV6-1	-	TGTGCCACCAGGGTTCGCAGCGGGTACGAGCAGTACTTC	CATRVRSGYEQYF
TRBD2	TRBJ2-1	16	TRBV7-6	-	TGTGCCAGCAGCTTAGCGGTGACTAGCGGCCAAAATGAGCAGTTCTTC	CASSLAVTSGQNEQFF
-	TRBJ1-2	14	TRBV28	few	TGTGCCAGCACCTTGACACGTCTTAACTATGGTTACACCTTC	CASTLTRLNYGYTF
TRBD2	TRBJ2-1	16	TRBV19	-	TGTGCCAGTGCCCCGTGGGTGACTAGCGGATACAATGAGCAGTTCTTC	CASAPWVTSGYNEQFF
-	TRBJ2-3	16	TRBV28	-	TGTGCCAGCAGTTTCGCGGGAGAGGGGGTCACAGATACGCAGTATTTT	CASSFAGEGVTDTQYF
-	TRBJ2-3	13	TRBV27	-	TGTGCCAGCAGACCCACAGGTCTGGATACGCAGTATTTT	CASRPTGLDTQYF
-	TRBJ2-7	14	TRBV28	-	TGTGCCAGCAGTTTTGGAGGGCTGGGCTACGAGCAGTACTTC	CASSFGGLGYEQYF
TRBD2	TRBJ2-7	18	TRBV4-2	-	TGTGCCAGCAGCCAAGATGTCCGGCTAGCGGGGAGCTCCTACGAGCAGTACTTC	CASSQDVRLAGSSYEQYF
TRBD1	TRBJ2-7	13	TRBV18	-	TGTGCCAGCTCGACAGGGCGCTCCTACGAGCAGTACTTC	CASSTGRSYEQYF
-	TRBJ2-1	14	TRBV7-9	-	TGTGCCAGCAGCTCCCAGGGTGCTAGCACTGAGCAGTTCTTC	CASSSQGASTEQFF
-	TRBJ2-7	12	TRBV7-9	-	TGTGCCAGCAGCTTAGAATTTGGCGAGCAGTACTTC	CASSLEFGEQYF
TRBD1	TRBJ2-3	13	TRBV5-4	once	TGTGCCAGCAGCGAAAGGACAGGCGATACGCAGTATTTT	CASSERTGDTQYF
-	TRBJ2-5	14	TRBV7-9	-	TGTGCCAGCAGCTTCTCCTCTCAGGGACAGACCCAGTACTTC	CASSFSSQGQTQYF
TRBD1	TRBJ2-7	16	TRBV7-8	-	TGTGCCAGCAGCTTCCCCCCGGGACAGGCCTACTACGAGCAGTACTTC	CASSFPPGQAYYEQYF
-	TRBJ2-2	15	TRBV11-3	-	TGTGCCAGCAGCCCTGGACGGATCAACACCGGGGAGCTGTTTTTT	CASSPGRINTGELFF
-	TRBJ1-2	15	TRBV7-2	-	TGTGCCAGCAGCTTAGATGGGATGGGGACTGATGGCTACACCTTC	CASSLDGMGTDGYTF